The sequence of this TCR beta chain was determined in a study of T cell responses to AZD1222 COVID-19 vaccine. Study-level information: Pooled in the analysis were second doses at about 4 or about 12 weeks. Overall study results and limits: In a largely white British group with more females than males, clonal diversity was possibly underestimated. The study sampled repertoires only after the peak T cell response.

The assay was immunoSEQ multiplex PCR, and TCRdb's table has in-frame clones only and misses some. Among roughly 150,000 clones, roughly 89% were seen once, and the ten largest hold 4.5% to 6.5%. Germline trimming cut 3 bases from V and 4 bases from J; bases unmatched to any gene: 6. The CDR3 loop spans 14 amino acids. From germline, CDR1 is SGDLS and CDR2 YYNGEE. A note on this clone: Antigen: not known.

The sequence came from an adult in good health. The sequenced sample was peripheral blood, obtained on day 0 of AZD1222 vaccination. The chain links TRBV9 to TRBJ1-2; 7 bases agree with TRBD1. For the CDR3, the DNA is TGTGCCAGCAGCGAGGGGACAGCCCGCTATGGCTACACCTTC. This codes for CASSEGTARYGYTF.